This TCR beta chain was found in a study of shared clonotypes between healthy human individuals (dated by TCRdb to the early 2020s). For the wider study: Three men and two women, aged 18 to 49 years, made up the cohort. For each donor, three plates each were used for CD4 naive and CD4 memory, two plates were used for CD8 naive, and one plate was used for CD8 memory. To estimate repertoire size and how much clonotype sharing occurs between individuals, the study deeply sequenced the blood TCR repertoires of roughly 5 healthy adults. Different laboratories and diverse techniques were used to prepare libraries and sequence TCR repertoires, to increase sequencing depth and limit assay-specific biases. Between about 0.8 and 9 billion PBMCs per donor were obtained by leukapheresis. Overall study outcomes, separate from this receptor: Rarefaction of sorted-subset datasets indicated incomplete sequencing despite the large sequencing depth. The small number of donors limited the genetic and exposure-history diversity represented. Sharing across a few donors was observed for roughly 5% of naive CD4, under 4% of naive CD8, over 2% of memory CD4, and about 0.38% of memory CD8 clonotypes. Sampling was limited to blood, and TCR repertoires in tissue likely differ from TCR repertoires in blood. Naive subsets generally had larger estimated clonotype richness than memory subsets. Pairwise subsampling indicated that sequencing depth was expected to affect the degree of clonotype sharing among donors. Compared with non-shared clonotypes, the clonotypes found in all four sorted-subset donors had higher generation probabilities.

About this clone: Its antigen is not yet known. No quality values exist for individual bases; no much larger clone is one base distant. Other DNA sequences in the sample encode the same CDR3.

TCR CDR3 regions were amplified from genomic DNA by multiplex PCR using the deep immunoSEQ assay. Genomic DNA extracted from each cell subset was distributed evenly over all wells of several immunoSEQ 96-well plates, and each plate served as one replicate. For sorted subsets, approximately 0.2 ug of genomic DNA, equivalent to around 29,000 T cell genomes, went into each replicate PCR. The purified libraries were quantified using a Qubit 3.0 fluorometer, sized with a Bioanalyzer 2100, and then quantified again using the KAPA Library Quantification kit. Each immunoSEQ 96-well plate was sequenced on its own single-read 150-cycle Illumina NextSeq 550 flow cell. As for the authors' bioinformatics: Because the immunoSEQ output held only junctional sequences and lacked quality scores, the filtering could not match the filtering applied to full-length reads. To assign V/J genes and CDR3, sequences were annotated using PyIR, a Python wrapper for IgBLAST v1.9, with IMGT germline references. Reads with weak V/J assignments (E-value above 1e-6), missing CDR3, stop codons, out-of-frame junctions, or ambiguous translated residues were removed. V3J clonotypes were defined as sequences sharing an identical inferred V gene, J gene, and CDR3 amino acid sequence. Percentage overlap between repertoires was computed as shared unique clonotypes divided by the size of the smaller repertoire. Three approaches were used to assess repertoire richness: RTK rarefaction, the Chao1 estimator, and Recon v2.1 estimates of unobserved clonotypes. For all TCRbeta clonotypes obtained by the gDNA method from a handful of donors, generation probabilities were computed with OLGA. Sourced from immuneACCESS, this table was stored by TCRdb with only in-frame sequences that have V and J called. A share of the clones is absent; for the studies checked, an unresolved V gene accounts for under half, and the remainder has no known explanation. The DNA was the basis for D and trimming; V, J and clone size are from that table. Present in this sample are a few million clones, just over 90% of which were seen just once. Of the sample, roughly 0.13% falls within the top ten clones.

Between the V and J ends, shortened by 7 bases and 4 bases respectively, the junction contains 5 bases. There are 10 amino acids in the CDR3, from cysteine to phenylalanine inclusive. Only the CDR3 DNA stays, 30 bases, in frame from base 1. From a lookup of the germline V gene, CDR1 and CDR2 are SNHLY and FYNNEI. The donors were healthy, HIV-negative adults who had no recently reported acute infections or vaccinations. Every donor was a Caucasian adult residing in Nashville, Tennessee, USA. CD4+ T cells were enriched through magnetic negative selection, after which naive cells were positively selected on CD45RA and the remaining negative fraction served as the memory subset. Blood was collected by leukapheresis, and PBMCs were isolated by Ficoll-Histopaque density gradient centrifugation and then cryopreserved in liquid nitrogen vapor phase. Purity and quantity of every magnetically sorted T cell population were checked by analytical flow cytometry. Each sorted fraction had its genomic DNA isolated and then quantified by UV absorbance on a Nanodrop 2000c.

This clonotype originated in a man in his late teens or twenties in good health. The specimen was naive CD4+ T cells sorted from blood. The cell subset or site label, read with the paper, signifies: CD45RA+ positively selected. The sequence links TRBV2 to TRBJ2-7; no D segment can be confidently identified. The nucleotide sequence is given as TGTGCCAGCACCCTTTACGAGCAGTACTTC. This sequence encodes CASTLYEQYF.